Presented here are 3 T cell receptor beta chains from one specimen sequenced in a study of patients and donors after allogeneic stem cell transplantation. TCRdb reprocessed the RT-PCR reads with MiXCR, giving one entry per CDR3 protein. The repertoire holds approximately 430,000 distinct CDR3 sequences, with 16% as singletons. The sample taken for sequencing was blood, either unsorted or a sorted T cell fraction (not recorded which). The source of these receptors is a human donor who was either an allogeneic HSCT recipient or a stem cell or donor lymphocyte infusion donor (not recorded which). It is not recorded whose cells these are; they may come from a transplant donor.

This clonotype showed up just a few times. The V gene is TRBV4-2, the J gene TRBJ1-4; no reliable D call. Germline assignment: CDR1 LGHNA and CDR2 YNFKEQ. The CDR3 contains 11 residues. V was shortened by 3 bases and J by 8 bases, with 4 bases between the two germline ends. The DNA for the CDR3 is TGTGCCAGCAGCCAGCAGGAAAAACTGTTTTTT. Encoded protein: CASSQQEKLFF.

This chain joins TRBV6-5 and TRBJ1-2; a possible D gene is TRBD1 (6 bases). The CDR3 length is 14 residues. Trimming removed 2 bases from V and 8 bases from J, with 15 bases in between. Per germline, CDR1 MNHEY and CDR2 SVGAGI. The CDR3: CASSYGGSSRGYTF. CDR3 nucleotide sequence: TGTGCCAGCAGTTACGGGGGCAGCTCTCGAGGCTACACCTTC.

The chain has TRBV20-1 and TRBJ2-2, with D unresolved. The germline gives CDR1 DFQATT, CDR2 SNEGSKA (reference sequence). V lost 1 base, J lost 8 bases, and 11 bases lay in between. The CDR3 has 13 residues. This CDR3 is CSARGILGGELFF. CDR3 sequence (DNA): TGCAGTGCTAGAGGGATCCTGGGGGGGGAGCTGTTTTTT.